The source of this TCR beta chain is a study of cytomegalovirus exposure and HLA in healthy donors. Researchers ran the PCR with 60 Vbeta and 13 Jbeta primers. Libraries were prepared by immunoSEQ multiplex PCR; TCRdb keeps only in-frame clonotypes and omits some of them. Among roughly 120,000 clones listed, roughly four fifths were seen once. V lost 4 bases, J lost 4 bases, and 10 bases lay in between. CDR3 size: 12 residues. Looked up from germline, CDR1 is GTSNPN and CDR2 is SVGIG (reference sequence). The clonotype comes from a woman in her twenties or thirties in good health and CMV-seronegative. Sequenced: PBMCs. The gene calls are TRBV30 and TRBJ1-2, with D possibly being TRBD1 (6 bases). CDR3 sequence: CAWKGEGYGYTF. The CDR3 nucleotides are TGTGCCTGGAAGGGGGAGGGCTATGGCTACACCTTC.